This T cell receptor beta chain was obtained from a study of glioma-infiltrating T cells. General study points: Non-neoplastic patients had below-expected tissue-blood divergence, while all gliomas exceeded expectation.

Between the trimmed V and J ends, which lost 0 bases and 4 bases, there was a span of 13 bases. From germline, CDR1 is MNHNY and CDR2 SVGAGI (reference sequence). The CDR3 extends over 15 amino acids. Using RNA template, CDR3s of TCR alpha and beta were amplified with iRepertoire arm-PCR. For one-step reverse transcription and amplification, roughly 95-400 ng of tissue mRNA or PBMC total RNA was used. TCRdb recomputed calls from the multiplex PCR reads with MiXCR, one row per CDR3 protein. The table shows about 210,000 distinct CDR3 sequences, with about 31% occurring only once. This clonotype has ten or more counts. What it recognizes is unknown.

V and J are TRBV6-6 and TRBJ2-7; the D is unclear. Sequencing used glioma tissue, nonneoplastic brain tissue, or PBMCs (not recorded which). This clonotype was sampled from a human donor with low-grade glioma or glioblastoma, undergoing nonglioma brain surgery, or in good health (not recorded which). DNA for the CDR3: TGTGCCAGCAGTTACTCGATTTCACTCTTGTACGAGCAGTACTTC. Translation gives CASSYSISLLYEQYF.